This TCR beta chain was identified in a study of blood T cell repertoires in COVID-19. CDR1 is GTSNPN and CDR2 is SVGIG in the germline V gene (reference sequence). V lost 0 bases and J lost 4, with 12 bases in between. CDR3 size: 15 residues. Sequencing was performed with immunoSEQ multiplex PCR; in TCRdb, only in-frame clones are kept and a portion is missing. The sample holds 100,000 to 150,000 clones, around 81% seen once. This TCR derives from a woman between 50 and 59 years old with acute or convalescent COVID-19. The material sequenced was peripheral blood. The J gene is TRBJ2-2, the V gene TRBV30; TRBD1 is a possible D gene (5 bases). The CDR3 DNA reads TGTGCCTGGAGTGTAGGACAACCACCCACCGGGGAGCTGTTTTTT. Residues: CAWSVGQPPTGELFF.